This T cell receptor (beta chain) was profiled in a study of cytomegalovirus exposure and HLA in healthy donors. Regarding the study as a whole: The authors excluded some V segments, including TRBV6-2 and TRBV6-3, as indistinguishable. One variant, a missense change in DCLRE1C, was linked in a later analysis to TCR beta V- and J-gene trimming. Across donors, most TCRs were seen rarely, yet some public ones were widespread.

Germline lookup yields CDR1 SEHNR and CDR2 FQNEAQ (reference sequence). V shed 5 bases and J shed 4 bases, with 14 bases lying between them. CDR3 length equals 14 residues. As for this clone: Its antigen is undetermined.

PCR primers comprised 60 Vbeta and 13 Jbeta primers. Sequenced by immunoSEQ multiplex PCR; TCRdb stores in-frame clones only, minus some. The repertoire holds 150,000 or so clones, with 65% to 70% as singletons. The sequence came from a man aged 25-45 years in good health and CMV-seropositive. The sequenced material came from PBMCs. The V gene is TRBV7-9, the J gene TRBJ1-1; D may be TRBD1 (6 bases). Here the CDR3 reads CASSKDSWSTEAFF. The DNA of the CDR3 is TGTGCCAGCAGCAAGGACAGTTGGAGCACTGAAGCTTTCTTT.